Listed here is a single T cell receptor (beta chain). The record originates from a study of shared T cell receptors in the human thymus. Clones were sequenced by immunoSEQ multiplex PCR, and TCRdb holds only the in-frame ones, with some missing. Of hundreds of thousands of clones listed, more than 75% are singletons. CDR3 size: 16 residues. V was clipped by 0 bases and J by 3 bases; unmatched bases: 8. The same data also went into a second study, on human thymus T cells.

The genes are TRBV23-1 and TRBJ2-7, with 7 nucleotides matching TRBD1. TRBV23-1 is annotated as an ORF whose role is uncertain. This TCR derives from a boy in the first two years of life with a congenital heart defect. Input material: thymocytes. CDR3 in DNA: TGCGCCAGCAGTCAATCCCACCGAAACAGGGGCTACGAGCAGTACTTC. Its translation is CASSQSHRNRGYEQYF.